Following are 19 T cell receptor beta chains from one sample sequenced in a study of beta chain features in type 1 diabetes. The antigens these receptors bind are not known. Investigators reverse transcribed all isolated RNA, so they sequenced expressed TCRB transcripts. Sequencing used immunoSEQ multiplex PCR; TCRdb keeps in-frame clones, though not all of them. The data show 150,000 to 200,000 clones, with roughly 8% seen just once and approximately 0.54% held by the top ten. Whole-study findings and limits: There was a moderate but significant shortening of TCRB CDR3s in all four CD4+ subsets of Type 1 diabetes patients.

Sequencing input: central memory CD4+ T cells from blood. These receptors were obtained from a woman between 18 and 29 years old with type 1 diabetes.

In this sample, this clone turned up a few times. The rearrangement joins TRBV30 to TRBJ1-6, with D possibly matching TRBD1 (5 bases). This CDR3 is 12 amino acids long. Deletions cut 0 bases from V and 8 bases from J, with 5 bases between. Per the germline V gene, CDR1 is GTSNPN and CDR2 is SVGIG (reference sequence). The CDR3 is CAWSVGDSPLHF. The CDR3 DNA sequence: TGTGCCTGGAGTGTAGGGGATTCACCCCTCCACTTT. Based on the CDR3 plus reference TRBV30 and TRBJ1-6, the full variable domain is SQTIHQWPATLVQPVGSPLSLECTVEGTSNPNLYWYRQAAGRGLQLLFYSVGIGQISSEVPQNLSASRPQDRQFILSSKKLLLSDSGFYLCAWSVGDSPLHFGNGTRLTVT.

V is TRBV19 and J is TRBJ2-2, with D perhaps matching TRBD1 (6 bases). Trimming pared 5 bases from V and 6 bases from J, leaving 16 bases between. Germline assignment: CDR1 LNHDA and CDR2 SQIVND (reference sequence). The CDR3 contains 15 residues. The CDR3 DNA sequence: TGTGCCAGTAGTCCGTCCCCAGGGGCCTCCGGGGAGCTGTTTTTT. Translating gives CASSPSPGASGELFF.

The genes are TRBV15 and TRBJ2-7; D ambiguous. Looked up from germline, CDR1 is LNHNV and CDR2 is YYDKDF (reference sequence). The CDR3 contains 16 residues. With 2 bases removed from V and 0 bases from J, the gap between germline ends came to 14 bases. CDR3 amino acids: CATSRSPTYDSYEQYF. CDR3 nucleotides: TGTGCCACCAGCAGATCCCCCACATATGACTCCTACGAGCAGTACTTC.

This chain uses TRBV4-2 with TRBJ2-1; the match to TRBD2 covers 9 bases. The germline gives CDR1 LGHNA, CDR2 YNFKEQ. The V gene end was trimmed by 0 bases and the J gene end by 1 base; junction bases not matched to a gene: 1. The CDR3 totals 16 residues. CDR3 in amino acids: CASSQDTSGSYNEQFF. CDR3 sequence (DNA): TGTGCCAGCAGCCAAGATACTAGCGGGTCCTACAATGAGCAGTTCTTC.

The genes are TRBV4-3 and TRBJ2-1; 8 bases fit TRBD1. V was pared by 1 base and J by 6 bases, with 2 bases of the junction left unmatched. Germline values: CDR1 LGHNA, CDR2 YSLEER. This CDR3 contains 14 residues. CDR3: CASSQVDRVNEQFF. CDR3 bases: TGCGCCAGCAGCCAAGTGGACAGGGTCAATGAGCAGTTCTTC.

This sequence joins TRBV7-2 and TRBJ2-1, with 7 positions matching TRBD2. CDR3 length equals 16 residues. Germline CDR1 is SGHTA and CDR2 is FQGNSA. V was clipped by 5 bases and J by 9 bases; unmatched bases: 16. The CDR3 here is CASSPRPGGRDSEQFF. The CDR3 DNA reads TGTGCCAGCAGCCCACGGCCTGGCGGGAGAGATAGTGAGCAGTTCTTC. Variable domain in full (rest from reference TRBV7-2 and TRBJ2-1): GAGVSQSPSNKVTEKGKDVELRCDPISGHTALYWYRQSLGQGLEFLIYFQGNSAPDKSGLPSDRFSAERTGGSVSTLTIQRTQQEDSAVYLCASSPRPGGRDSEQFFGPGTRLTVL.

This clone has a single count. The J gene is TRBJ1-1, the V gene TRBV7-9; perhaps TRBD1 as D (6 bases). The germline V and J ends were trimmed by 8 bases and 0 bases, with 13 bases remaining between them. This CDR3 is built from 14 residues. Germline loops: CDR1 SEHNR, CDR2 FQNEAQ (reference sequence). In DNA, the CDR3 is TGTGCCAGCTCTGCCACAGGGTTGAACACTGAAGCTTTCTTT. Encoded protein: CASSATGLNTEAFF.

In its sample, this clone was seen a few times. The V and J genes are TRBV5-1 and TRBJ2-1; tentative D call: TRBD2 (5 bases). CDR1 SGHRS and CDR2 YFSETQ come from the germline V gene. The CDR3 is 13 residues long. The V gene lost 0 bases and the J gene lost 6 bases, with 7 bases spanning the gap. CDR3 nucleotide sequence: TGCGCCAGCAGCTTGGTTAGCGTCAATGAGCAGTTCTTC. This codes for CASSLVSVNEQFF.

This clone was counted a few times. The chain employs TRBV6-6 and TRBJ1-4; D is unresolved. V lost 6 bases and J lost 7, with 12 bases in between. This CDR3 comprises 13 residues. Germline values: CDR1 MNHNY, CDR2 SVGAGI (reference sequence). CDR3 nucleotides: TGTGCCAGCAGCCCCAGTGCCCTTGAAAAACTGTTTTTT. Protein: CASSPSALEKLFF.

The chain links TRBV20-1 to TRBJ2-7; tentatively, D is TRBD1 (5 bases). Germline CDR1 reads DFQATT; CDR2 reads SNEGSKA (reference sequence). This CDR3 is built from 11 residues. Trimming took off 4 bases at V and 3 bases at J, with 7 bases between the two ends. CDR3 sequence: CSATRVYEQYF. CDR3 in DNA: TGCAGTGCTACCAGGGTCTACGAGCAGTACTTC.

The genes are TRBV5-4 and TRBJ1-4, with D tentatively TRBD1 (5 bases). Germline V CDR1 and CDR2: SGHNT, YYREEE (reference sequence). This CDR3 is 14 amino acids long. Trimming took 0 bases from V and 4 from J, leaving 7 bases between them. Here the CDR3 reads CASSLVGLNEKLFF. The CDR3 region has the DNA TGTGCCAGCAGCTTGGTGGGGCTTAATGAAAAACTGTTTTTT.

This clone came up a few times. The chain is built from TRBV6-4 and TRBJ2-1; 8 bases line up with TRBD2. In germline, CDR1 is MRHNA, CDR2 SNTAGT. The CDR3 covers 14 residues. After removal of 4 bases from V and 7 bases from J, the junction contained 6 bases not matched to a gene. The CDR3 sequence: CASSAAPGGNEQFF. CDR3 sequence (DNA): TGTGCCAGCAGTGCGGCCCCGGGAGGGAATGAGCAGTTCTTC.

In its sample, this clone was seen a few times. V is TRBV29-1 and J is TRBJ2-3; TRBD2 matches at 8 bases. J lost 0 bases, V lost 6 bases, and 8 bases had no gene match. CDR3 length equals 15 residues. Germline assignment: CDR1 SQVTM and CDR2 ANQGSEA. The CDR3 nucleotides read TGCAGCGTATCAAGCGGGGGTACTAGCACAGATACGCAGTATTTT. This gives the protein CSVSSGGTSTDTQYF.

This clone was detected only a few times. The CDR3 sequence is CASSWDRVSSGANVLTF. The CDR3 DNA reads as TGTGCCAGCAGCTGGGACAGGGTTTCCTCTGGGGCCAACGTCCTGACTTTC. The chain links TRBV14 to TRBJ2-6; 9 bases agree with TRBD1. The CDR3 runs 17 residues. J lost 0 bases, V lost 5 bases, and 5 bases had no gene match. CDR1 is SGHDN and CDR2 is FVKESK in the germline V gene.

Written as DNA, the CDR3 is TGTGCCAGCAGTGTCAGAAACACCATATATTTT. The encoded protein is CASSVRNTIYF. V and J are TRBV28 and TRBJ1-3, with unresolved D. The length of the CDR3 is 11 residues. Germline CDR1 is MDHEN and CDR2 is SYDVKM. The V end was cut by 5 bases, the J end by 5 bases, with 4 bases between.

This clone was detected a few times. This sequence joins TRBV11-2 and TRBJ2-7; D is possibly TRBD2 (6 bases). Germline V gene data show CDR1 as SGHAT and CDR2 as FQNNGV. The CDR3 has 13 residues. Deletions cut 3 bases from V and 3 bases from J, with 9 bases between. The CDR3: CASSLTRDYEQYF. CDR3 in DNA: TGTGCCAGCAGCTTGACTAGGGACTACGAGCAGTACTTC.

This chain joins TRBV28 and TRBJ2-2; TRBD1 is a possible D gene (5 bases). CDR3 length: 13 residues. Germline V gene data show CDR1 as MDHEN and CDR2 as SYDVKM. V lost 7 bases and J lost 1, with 7 bases in between. CDR3 region: CASKGQNTGELFF. The CDR3 bases are TGTGCCAGCAAGGGGCAGAACACCGGGGAGCTGTTTTTT.

J is TRBJ2-7 and V is TRBV18; TRBD1 matches at 10 bases. Germline loops: CDR1 KGHSH, CDR2 LQKENI. Trimming cost V 6 bases and J 2 bases; bases outside gene matches: 4. CDR3 length: 14 residues. The CDR3: CASSAGTGAYEQYF. The CDR3 coding sequence is TGTGCCAGCTCCGCCGGGACAGGGGCCTACGAGCAGTACTTC.

This clone occurred a few times. CDR3 DNA sequence: TGCGCCAGCGGTGCTATGGGCACAGATACGCAGTATTTT. Protein sequence: CASGAMGTDTQYF. The V call is TRBV4-3, the J call TRBJ2-3; no definite D call. V was pared by 8 bases and J by 1 base, with 10 bases between. Germline V gene lookup returns CDR1 LGHNA and CDR2 YSLEER. The CDR3 contains 13 residues.